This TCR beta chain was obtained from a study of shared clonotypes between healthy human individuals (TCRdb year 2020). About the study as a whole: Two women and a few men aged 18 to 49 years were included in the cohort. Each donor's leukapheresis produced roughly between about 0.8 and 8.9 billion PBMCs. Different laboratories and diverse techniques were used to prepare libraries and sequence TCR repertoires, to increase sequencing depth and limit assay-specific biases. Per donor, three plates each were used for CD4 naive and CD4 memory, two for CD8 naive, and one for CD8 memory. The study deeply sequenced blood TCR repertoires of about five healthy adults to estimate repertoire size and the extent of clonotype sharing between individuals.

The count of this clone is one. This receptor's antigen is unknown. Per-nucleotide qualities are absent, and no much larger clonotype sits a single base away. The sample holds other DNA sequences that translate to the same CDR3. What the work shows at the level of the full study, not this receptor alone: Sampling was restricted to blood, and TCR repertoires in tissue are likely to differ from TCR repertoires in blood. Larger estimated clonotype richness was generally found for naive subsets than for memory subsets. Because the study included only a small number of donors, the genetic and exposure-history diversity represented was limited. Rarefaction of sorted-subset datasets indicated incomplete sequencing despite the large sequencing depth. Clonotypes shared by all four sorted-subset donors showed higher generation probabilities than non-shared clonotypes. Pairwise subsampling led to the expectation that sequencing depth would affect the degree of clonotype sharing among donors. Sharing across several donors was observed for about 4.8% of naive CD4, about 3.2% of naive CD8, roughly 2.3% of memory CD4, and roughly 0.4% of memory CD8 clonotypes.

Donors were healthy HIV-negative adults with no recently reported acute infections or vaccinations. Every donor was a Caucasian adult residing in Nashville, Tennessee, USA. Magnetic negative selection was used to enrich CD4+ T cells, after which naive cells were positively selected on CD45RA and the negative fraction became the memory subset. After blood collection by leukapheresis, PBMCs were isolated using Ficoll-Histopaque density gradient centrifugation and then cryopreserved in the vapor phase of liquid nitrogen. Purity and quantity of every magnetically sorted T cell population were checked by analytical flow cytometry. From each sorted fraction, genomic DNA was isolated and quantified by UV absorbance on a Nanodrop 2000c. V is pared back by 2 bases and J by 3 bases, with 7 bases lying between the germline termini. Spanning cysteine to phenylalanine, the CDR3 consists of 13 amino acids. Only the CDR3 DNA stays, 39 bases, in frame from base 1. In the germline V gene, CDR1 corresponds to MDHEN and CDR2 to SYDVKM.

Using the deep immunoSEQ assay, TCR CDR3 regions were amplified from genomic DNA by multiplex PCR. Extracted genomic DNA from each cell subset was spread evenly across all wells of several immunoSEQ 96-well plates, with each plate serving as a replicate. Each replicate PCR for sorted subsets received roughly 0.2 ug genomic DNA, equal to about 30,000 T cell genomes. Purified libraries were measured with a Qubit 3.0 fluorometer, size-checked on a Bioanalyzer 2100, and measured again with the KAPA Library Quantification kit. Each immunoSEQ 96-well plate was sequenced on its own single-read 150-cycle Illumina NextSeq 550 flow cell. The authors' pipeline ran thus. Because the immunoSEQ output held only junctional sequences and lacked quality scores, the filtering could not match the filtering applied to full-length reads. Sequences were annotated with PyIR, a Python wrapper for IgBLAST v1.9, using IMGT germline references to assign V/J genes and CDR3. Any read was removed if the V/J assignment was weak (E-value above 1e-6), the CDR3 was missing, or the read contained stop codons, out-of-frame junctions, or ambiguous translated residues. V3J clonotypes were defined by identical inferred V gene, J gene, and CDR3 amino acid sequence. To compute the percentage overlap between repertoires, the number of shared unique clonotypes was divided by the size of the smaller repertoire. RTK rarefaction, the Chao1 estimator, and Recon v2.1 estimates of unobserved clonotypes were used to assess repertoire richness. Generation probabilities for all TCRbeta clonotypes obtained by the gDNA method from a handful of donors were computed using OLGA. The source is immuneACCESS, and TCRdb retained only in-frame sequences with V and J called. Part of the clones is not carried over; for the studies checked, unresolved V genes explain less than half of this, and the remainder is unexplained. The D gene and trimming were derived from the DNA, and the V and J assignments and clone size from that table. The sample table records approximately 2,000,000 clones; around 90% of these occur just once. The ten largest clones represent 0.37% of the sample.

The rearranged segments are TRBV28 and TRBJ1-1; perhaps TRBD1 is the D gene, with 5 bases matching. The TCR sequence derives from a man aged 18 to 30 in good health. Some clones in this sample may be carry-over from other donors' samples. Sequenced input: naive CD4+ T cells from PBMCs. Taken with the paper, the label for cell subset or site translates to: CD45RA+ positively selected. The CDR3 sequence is CASSLDSYTEAFF. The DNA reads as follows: TGTGCCAGCAGTTTAGACAGCTACACTGAAGCTTTCTTT. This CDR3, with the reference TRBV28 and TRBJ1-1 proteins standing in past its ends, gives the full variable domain DVKVTQSSRYLVKRTGEKVFLECVQDMDHENMFWYRQDPGLGLRLIYFSYDVKMKEKGDIPEGYSVSREKKERFSLILESASTNQTSMYLCASSLDSYTEAFFGQGTRLTVV.